This TCR beta chain was sequenced for a study of blood T cell repertoires in COVID-19. Study details: Acute-phase and convalescent COVID-19 samples originated in the United States, Italy and Spain.

This CDR3 spans 14 amino acids. Original handling: Nucleated cell number was recorded as an estimate derived from reference gene primer amplification. Assay used: immunoSEQ multiplex PCR; TCRdb lists only in-frame clones, some missing. Clonal size and the V and J genes are those of that table, whereas D and trimming came from the DNA. Of around 450,000 clones in the sample, roughly 87% were seen once. What the recovered Cohort 3 donors had was two negative PCRs, clearance, or symptom resolution. The source is a woman in her late teens or twenties who had recovered from COVID-19. The sample consisted of PBMCs or T cells enriched from blood (not recorded which). The J gene is TRBJ1-5, the V gene TRBV21-1; TRBD1, the table's D call, lacks a check against the DNA. TRBV21-1 is deemed a pseudogene. The CDR3: CASRTGKTNQPQHF. CDR3 DNA sequence: TGTGCCAGCAGGACAGGGAAAACCAATCAGCCCCAGCATTTT.